This T cell receptor beta chain stems from a study of T-cell memory formation after mild COVID-19. General observations from the study: Within pre-infection memory, some responding clones were found, suggesting cross-reactive memory joined. Mostly located in CM and EM were contracting CD4+ clones, with contracting CD8+ clones located in EMRA.

The CDR3 runs 16 residues. Between the trimmed V and J ends, which lost 0 bases and 4 bases, there was a span of 12 bases. Worth noting for this clonotype: Its antigen is unknown.

Sample barcodes and UMIs were carried by the TCR alpha and TCR beta cDNA libraries that 5'RACE generated with constant-segment primers. MiXCR, run by TCRdb on the 5' RACE reads, gives a single entry per CDR3 protein. The table shows 400,000 to 550,000 distinct CDR3 sequences, with approximately 23% occurring only once. The chain recombines TRBV12-3 or TRBV12-4 with TRBJ2-2; tentatively, D is TRBD1 or TRBD2 (6 bases each). This clonotype was sampled from an adult woman who had mild COVID-19 (a few samples of this study predate the infection). Cell type and time point are not known. Sequenced: PBMCs or a T cell subset sorted from them (not recorded which). The CDR3 bases are TGTGCCAGCAGTTTAGCTGGGGGGCGCGGCACCGGGGAGCTGTTTTTT. It codes for CASSLAGGRGTGELFF.